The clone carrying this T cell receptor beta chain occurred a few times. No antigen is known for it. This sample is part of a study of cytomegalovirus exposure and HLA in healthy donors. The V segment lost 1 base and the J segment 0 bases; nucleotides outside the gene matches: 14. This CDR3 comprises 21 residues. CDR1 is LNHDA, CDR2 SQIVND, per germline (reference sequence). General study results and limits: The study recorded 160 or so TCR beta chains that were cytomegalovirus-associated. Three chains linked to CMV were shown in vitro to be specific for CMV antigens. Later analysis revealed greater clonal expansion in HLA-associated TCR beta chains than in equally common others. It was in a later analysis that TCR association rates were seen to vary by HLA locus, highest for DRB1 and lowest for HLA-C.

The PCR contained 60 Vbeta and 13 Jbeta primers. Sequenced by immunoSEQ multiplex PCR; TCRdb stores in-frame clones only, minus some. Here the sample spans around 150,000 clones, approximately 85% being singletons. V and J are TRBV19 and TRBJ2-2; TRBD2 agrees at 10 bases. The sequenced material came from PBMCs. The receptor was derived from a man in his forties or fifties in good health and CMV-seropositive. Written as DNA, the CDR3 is TGTGCCAGTAGTATAGGGGTAGCGGGAGGTCCCAACCTCGCGAACACCGGGGAGCTGTTTTTT. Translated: CASSIGVAGGPNLANTGELFF.